These T cell receptor beta chains were read from a single sample in a study of vaccination effects on CD4 cells after COVID-19. Their target antigens are unknown. The repertoire was sequenced with immunoSEQ multiplex PCR; TCRdb's copy has only in-frame clones and lacks some. In the table there are roughly 50,000 clones, 80% of which are singletons. The sequenced sample was CD4+ T cells from PBMCs cultured with HCoV-229E spike peptides, obtained before COVID-19 vaccination. These receptor sequences come from a human donor who received a COVID-19 vaccine. CDR3s include the opening cysteine and the closing phenylalanine or tryptophan. The order of the fields is CDR3 protein, CDR3 DNA, clone size, V gene, D gene, J gene. The D gene is left open where the match is weak. Rows may omit the clone size; those that give it use once, few, many or a size class.

CASSFGDTSREQFF TGCGCCAGCAGCTTTGGGGACACCTCCAGGGAGCAGTTCTTC . TRBV5-1 . TRBJ2-1
CASSESQVRETQYF TGCGCCAGCAGTGAGTCTCAAGTAAGGGAGACCCAGTACTTC . TRBV10-1 . TRBJ2-5
CASSPEYTGELFF TGTGCCAGCAGTCCTGAGTACACCGGGGAGCTGTTTTTT few TRBV12-3/TRBV12-4 . TRBJ2-2
CSVRGANREQFF TGCAGCGTGCGGGGGGCCAACAGAGAGCAGTTCTTC once TRBV29-1 TRBD2 TRBJ2-1
CASSGYYSNQPQHF TGTGCCAGTTCAGGGTACTATAGCAATCAGCCCCAGCATTTT . TRBV19 . TRBJ1-5
CASSATGQGDEKLFF TGTGCCAGCAGCGCAACAGGACAGGGTGATGAAAAACTGTTTTTT . TRBV5-4 TRBD1 TRBJ1-4
CASSLKLDSEAFF TGTGCCAGCAGTTTAAAATTGGACAGTGAAGCTTTCTTT . TRBV27 . TRBJ1-1
CASSFAEALNTGELFF TGTGCCAGCAGCTTCGCGGAGGCCTTGAACACCGGGGAGCTGTTTTTT . TRBV5-4 . TRBJ2-2
CASSDRAREPLHF TGTGCCAGCAGCGACAGGGCGCGGGAACCCCTCCACTTT few TRBV6-5 TRBD1 TRBJ1-6
CASRTGSTDTQYF TGTGCCAGCAGGACGGGGAGCACAGATACGCAGTATTTT . TRBV6-5 . TRBJ2-3
CASSTSGGVSNEQFF TGTGCCAGCAGCACCAGCGGGGGGGTCTCCAATGAGCAGTTCTTC . TRBV6-1 TRBD2 TRBJ2-1
CASSPRTGWPGTGYGYTF TGTGCCAGCAGCCCTCGGACAGGATGGCCCGGAACTGGCTATGGCTACACCTTC . TRBV7-2 TRBD1 TRBJ1-2
CASSPASQGVYGYTF TGCGCCAGCAGCCCTGCAAGTCAAGGAGTATATGGCTACACCTTC . TRBV4-1 . TRBJ1-2
CASGLRGTGELFF TGTGCCAGCGGACTTAGGGGCACCGGGGAGCTGTTTTTT . TRBV11-2 . TRBJ2-2
CASSLEGTVNEKLFF TGTGCCAGCAGCCTAGAAGGGACTGTTAATGAAAAACTGTTTTTT . TRBV7-3 . TRBJ1-4
CASTTGGLAGDQETQYF TGCGCCAGCACCACGGGCGGACTAGCGGGGGACCAAGAGACCCAGTACTTC . TRBV5-1 TRBD2 TRBJ2-5
CASSVGYLGQGGGGELFF TGTGCCAGCAGCGTAGGATATTTGGGGCAGGGAGGAGGCGGGGAGCTGTTTTTT . TRBV9 . TRBJ2-2
CASSLGPDRSNSPLHF TGTGCCAGCAGCTTGGGCCCGGACAGGTCGAATTCACCCCTCCACTTT . TRBV5-5 TRBD1 TRBJ1-6
CASGHSTGGTEAFF TGTGCCAGCGGACACTCGACAGGCGGGACTGAAGCTTTCTTT . TRBV3-1/TRBV3-2 . TRBJ1-1
CASSNLQGGDTDTQYF TGTGCCAGCAGTAATCTTCAGGGGGGGGACACAGATACGCAGTATTTT . TRBV3-1/TRBV3-2 . TRBJ2-3
CASSDRGFETQYF TGTGCCAGCAGTGATCGGGGTTTCGAGACCCAGTACTTC . TRBV2 . TRBJ2-5
CATSDPLDRVDTQYF TGTGCCACCAGTGATCCACTGGACAGGGTAGATACGCAGTATTTT once TRBV24-1 TRBD1 TRBJ2-3
CAISEQMDQPQHF TGTGCCATCAGTGAACAGATGGATCAGCCCCAGCATTTT . TRBV10-3 . TRBJ1-5
CASSEDYLRTGELFF TGCGCCAGCAGTGAGGACTACCTGAGGACCGGGGAGCTGTTTTTT . TRBV10-2 . TRBJ2-2
CATGAVGELFF TGTGCCACCGGGGCGGTCGGGGAGCTGTTTTTT . TRBV24-1 . TRBJ2-2